A selection of T cell receptor beta chains follows, all from one sample in a study of T cell changes during pregnancy in multiple sclerosis. TCRdb's table, derived via immunoSEQ multiplex PCR, lists solely in-frame clones and lacks some. The data contain over 90,000 clones, roughly 92% of them seen just once; the ten biggest clones take up roughly 0.99%. Here the sequenced sample was peripheral blood, taken after pregnancy. All receptors come from a female donor with multiple sclerosis, enrolled in a pregnancy study. The CDR3 runs from the conserved cysteine through the conserved F or W. The D gene is left open where the match is weak. Size is stated for part of the rows, as once, few or many counts, or as a class when the clone is expanded.

.	.	TRBV5-1	TRBJ1-1	TGCGCCAGCAGCTTGGACACCTTGAACACTGAAGCTTTCTTT	CASSLDTLNTEAFF
.	.	TRBV5-5	TRBJ1-1	TGTGCCAGCAGCGAAAACAGGGCCGGCGGCACTGAAGCTTTCTTT	CASSENRAGGTEAFF
TRBD1	.	TRBV28	TRBJ2-7	TGTGCCAGCAGACTACAGGGGCGACGCGAGCAGTACTTC	CASRLQGRREQYF
TRBD1	once	TRBV27	TRBJ2-7	TGTGCCAGCAGTCTCCGTCAGGGGGCCTACGAGCAGTACTTC	CASSLRQGAYEQYF
.	.	TRBV21-1	TRBJ2-2	TGTGCCAGCAGCAAAGGGGGCGGCGGGGAGCTGTTTTTT	CASSKGGGGELFF
TRBD1	.	TRBV19	TRBJ2-5	TGTGCCAGTAGGGGACAGGGGCAAGAGACCCAGTACTTC	CASRGQGQETQYF
.	.	TRBV7-9	TRBJ1-1	TGTGCCAGCAGCTTAGTTGTCAGCACTGAAGCTTTCTTT	CASSLVVSTEAFF
TRBD2	.	TRBV6-1	TRBJ2-1	TGTGCCAGCAGTGTGACTAGCGGGAGGGCCGATGAGCAGTTCTTC	CASSVTSGRADEQFF
TRBD2	.	TRBV10-3	TRBJ2-2	TGTGCCATCAAGAGGGCTAGCGGGAGGGCAGGCACCGGGGAGCTGTTTTTT	CAIKRASGRAGTGELFF
TRBD1	once	TRBV7-2	TRBJ2-3	TGTGCCAGCAGCAGGTACAGGGGGATGTCAAGAGATACGCAGTATTTT	CASSRYRGMSRDTQYF